The rows below give T cell receptor beta chains drawn from one sample of a study of human T cells and chemical hapten exposure. TCRdb fed the 5' RACE reads into MiXCR, producing one record per CDR3 protein. There are 110,000 or so distinct CDR3 sequences in the sample; around a fifth occur only once, and about 3% lies in the top ten. The receptors were gathered from a human donor in good health. Each CDR3 is given with its conserved first and last residue. The D gene is left open where the match is weak. A clone size is listed for some rows: how often the clone was seen (once, few, many), or a class if it is expanded.

clone size	V gene	J gene	D gene	CDR3 DNA	CDR3 protein
few	TRBV7-8	TRBJ2-1	-	TGTGCCAGCACCAGACGGAGTTTGGGGATCGAGTACAATGAGCAGTTCTTC	CASTRRSLGIEYNEQFF
many	TRBV14	TRBJ1-1	-	TGTGCCAGCAGCCAGGGCAGGGTGACGGACACTGAAGCTTTCTTT	CASSQGRVTDTEAFF
once	TRBV29-1	TRBJ1-2	TRBD1	TGCAGCGCGAACAGGGGATTGCATGGCGACACCTTC	CSANRGLHGDTF
-	TRBV28	TRBJ1-1	-	TGTGCCAGCAGGGGGAATAGAGATTACACTGAAGCTTTCTTT	CASRGNRDYTEAFF
few	TRBV18	TRBJ2-5	-	TGTGCCAGCTCACCACCATTTTCCCAAGAGACCCAGTACTTC	CASSPPFSQETQYF
-	TRBV2	TRBJ1-4	-	TGTGCCAGCGGCCCTCTGCCAGGGAGTAATGAAAAACTGTTTTTT	CASGPLPGSNEKLFF
few	TRBV12-3/TRBV12-4	TRBJ2-1	-	TGTGCCAGCAGAAAGCGGGCCAGCTCCTACAATGAGCAGTTCTTC	CASRKRASSYNEQFF
few	TRBV6-5	TRBJ2-7	-	TGTGCCAGCAACCGAGGCGGAGAGCAGTACTTC	CASNRGGEQYF
-	TRBV5-1	TRBJ2-1	-	TGCGCCAGCAGCGGGTCAGGGTCCTACAATGAGCAGTTCTTC	CASSGSGSYNEQFF
-	TRBV28	TRBJ1-2	TRBD1	TGTGCCAGCAGTTTGAGGGGGCTCGGGCACTATGGCTACACCTTC	CASSLRGLGHYGYTF
few	TRBV5-4	TRBJ2-1	TRBD2	TGTGCCAGCAGCTCCCCGACTAGCGGCTACAATGAGCAGTTCTTC	CASSSPTSGYNEQFF
-	TRBV25-1	TRBJ1-2	-	TGTGCCAGCAGTGAAGCGGGGCGGGATGGCTACACCTTC	CASSEAGRDGYTF
-	TRBV5-1	TRBJ2-7	TRBD2	TGCGCCAGCAGCCCGGTGGTAGCGGGAGCTCAGGAGCAGTACTTC	CASSPVVAGAQEQYF
few	TRBV6-4	TRBJ2-3	-	TGTGCCAGCAGTGATAGTGGGAGCACAGATACGCAGTATTTT	CASSDSGSTDTQYF
-	TRBV6-5	TRBJ1-1	TRBD1	TGTGCCAGCAGTCCAACCGGGACAGGGTATGGAGCTTTCTTT	CASSPTGTGYGAFF
once	TRBV27	TRBJ2-7	TRBD1	TGTGCCAGCAGTTTCGGGACAGGATACGAGCAGTACTTC	CASSFGTGYEQYF
once	TRBV15	TRBJ2-4	TRBD2	TGTGCCACCAGCAGAGAGATGGGCGGGGGTGTTGAAAACATTCAGTACTTC	CATSREMGGGVENIQYF
few	TRBV7-3	TRBJ1-5	TRBD1	TGTGCCAGCAGCTTTCCGACAGGGAGGAAGCCCCAGCATTTT	CASSFPTGRKPQHF
few	TRBV24-1	TRBJ2-6	TRBD2	TGTGCCACCAGTGACGCGTTGGGAGGGGTGACTACAGGGGCCAACGTCCTGACTTTC	CATSDALGGVTTGANVLTF
few	TRBV6-1	TRBJ2-4	TRBD1	TGTGCCAGCAGTGAAAACAGGGGGCTTGGCTACGCCAAAAACATTCAGTACTTC	CASSENRGLGYAKNIQYF
few	TRBV20-1	TRBJ2-7	-	TGCAGTGCTAGACAGCAACCTTACGAGCAGTACTTC	CSARQQPYEQYF
few	TRBV7-9	TRBJ2-7	TRBD1	TGTGCCAGCCAACAGGGGCTGGGGGAGCAGTACTTC	CASQQGLGEQYF
few	TRBV3-1	TRBJ1-1	-	TGTGCCAGCAGCCAAGGTTGGGCCATGAACACTGAAGCTTTCTTT	CASSQGWAMNTEAFF
few	TRBV7-6	TRBJ2-3	TRBD2	TGTGCCAGCAGCTTGGGCCGCGGGACTAGCGGCACAGATACGCAGTATTTT	CASSLGRGTSGTDTQYF
-	TRBV7-3	TRBJ2-1	TRBD2	TGTGCCAGCAGCCCCATGACTAGCTTGAGAGGTAATGAGCAGTTCTTC	CASSPMTSLRGNEQFF
few	TRBV5-1	TRBJ1-1	-	TGCGCCAGCAGCCCACAAACTCCGACGAGGGGAGCTTTCTTT	CASSPQTPTRGAFF
once	TRBV18	TRBJ2-2	-	TGTGCCAGCTCACGGGATTCGGGAACCGGGGAGCTGTTTTTT	CASSRDSGTGELFF
many	TRBV5-1	TRBJ1-1	-	TGCGCCAGCAGCTTCGTCCAGGGAAGCATGAACACTGAAGCTTTCTTT	CASSFVQGSMNTEAFF
few	TRBV4-1	TRBJ2-3	-	TGCGCCAGCAGCCAAGGGGCGGGCCGCACAGATACGCAGTATTTT	CASSQGAGRTDTQYF
-	TRBV28	TRBJ2-7	TRBD2	TGTGCCAGCAGTCCTCTAGCGGGAGTGGCGCAGTACTTC	CASSPLAGVAQYF
-	TRBV27	TRBJ1-6	TRBD1	TGTGCCAGCAGTCCCCGACAGGGAGGAAATTCACCCCTCCACTTT	CASSPRQGGNSPLHF
few	TRBV20-1	TRBJ2-3	-	TGCAGTGCCCAGGGCGGTGATACGCAGTATTTT	CSAQGGDTQYF
few	TRBV29-1	TRBJ2-5	TRBD2	TGCAGCGTTGAAGAATTTGCACTAGCGGGAGTGTTGGAGACCCAGTACTTC	CSVEEFALAGVLETQYF
-	TRBV6-1	TRBJ1-1	-	TGTGCCAGCAGTGCAACAGCGTTCACTGAAGCTTTCTTT	CASSATAFTEAFF
-	TRBV5-1	TRBJ2-7	-	TGCGCCAGCAGAAGGGGGGGCTTAGAGGCCTACGAGCAGTACTTC	CASRRGGLEAYEQYF
-	TRBV28	TRBJ2-5	-	TGTGCCAGCAGCCCCCCTGACTTGGGGGAGACCCAGTACTTC	CASSPPDLGETQYF
few	TRBV30	TRBJ2-7	-	TGTGCCTGGAGTGTACTGGGCAGGGTCCCCGAGCAGTACTTC	CAWSVLGRVPEQYF
-	TRBV6-5	TRBJ1-6	TRBD1	TGTGCCAGCAGTTACGAGACAGGGTATTCACCCCTCCACTTT	CASSYETGYSPLHF
-	TRBV20-1	TRBJ1-5	-	TGCAGTGCTAGAAAGGATAGCAATCAGCCCCAGCATTTT	CSARKDSNQPQHF
-	TRBV2	TRBJ1-5	-	TGTGCCAGCAGCCAGGGCCAGGGGATCGTCAGCAATCAGCCCCAGCATTTT	CASSQGQGIVSNQPQHF
-	TRBV29-1	TRBJ2-3	TRBD2	TGCAGCGGACTAGCGCTACGCACAGATACGCAGTATTTT	CSGLALRTDTQYF
many	TRBV28	TRBJ1-5	TRBD1	TGTGCCAGCACTCCCGCGGGACAGGGTGGGAATCAGCCCCAGCATTTT	CASTPAGQGGNQPQHF
few	TRBV11-2	TRBJ2-5	-	TGTGCCAGCAGCTTAGACCGAGTCTGGGGAGAGACCCAGTACTTC	CASSLDRVWGETQYF
few	TRBV6-1	TRBJ1-5	TRBD1	TGTGCCAGCAGTGAAGGCCTACAGGGGGCAAGCAATCAGCCCCAGCATTTT	CASSEGLQGASNQPQHF
few	TRBV20-1	TRBJ1-5	-	TGCAGTGCTAGTGTTAAGGGGTGGTACAATCAGCCCCAGCATTTT	CSASVKGWYNQPQHF